This T cell receptor beta chain was documented in a study of CD8 T cells in Susac syndrome. This CDR3 has 15 residues. Trimming took 3 bases from V and 6 from J; bases not matched to a gene: 4. Germline V gene lookup returns CDR1 MDHEN and CDR2 SYDVKM. An amount of RNA that ranged from about 0.45 to 1 ug was reverse transcribed with random hexamers. TCRdb itself ran the immunoSEQ multiplex PCR reads through MiXCR, one entry per CDR3 protein. This sample has around 81,000 distinct CDR3 sequences, with 94% found just once. The chain employs TRBV28 and TRBJ2-1; 11 bases line up with TRBD2. The sequence came from a human donor with Susac syndrome. The sample was CD8+ T cells from PBMCs. This CDR3 is CASSFKTSGTNEQFF. CDR3 nucleotide sequence: TGTGCCAGCAGTTTTAAGACTAGCGGGACCAATGAGCAGTTCTTC.